Shown below are 4 T cell receptor beta chains from a single sample sequenced in a study of CD8 T cells in ankylosing spondylitis. MiXCR was run by TCRdb on the 5' RACE reads, yielding one entry per CDR3 protein. The data hold fewer than 250,000 distinct CDR3 sequences, with more than 9% observed a single time. Specimen: blood, either unsorted or a sorted T cell fraction (not recorded which). The receptors come from a male donor with ankylosing spondylitis or in good health (not recorded which).

This clonotype was counted at least ten times. The rearrangement uses TRBV20-1 and TRBJ1-1, with D possibly TRBD1 on 6 matching bases. V lost 5 bases to trimming and J lost 6 bases, with 16 bases between them. The CDR3 totals 13 residues. CDR1 and CDR2 from the germline V gene are DFQATT and SNEGSKA (reference sequence). CDR3 in amino acids: CSAPRLQGAEAFF. For the CDR3, the DNA is TGCAGTGCTCCCCGGTTACAGGGCGCTGAAGCTTTCTTT.

This clonotype occurred many times. The rearrangement uses TRBV5-1 and TRBJ2-2, with TRBD1 as a possible D gene (6 bases). Deletions cut 4 bases from V and 0 bases from J, with 13 bases between. The CDR3 has 16 amino acids. The germline V gene has CDR1 SGHRS and CDR2 YFSETQ. In DNA form, the CDR3 reads TGCGCCAGCAGCCTAAGGACAGCTGCGAACACCGGGGAGCTGTTTTTT. Protein sequence: CASSLRTAANTGELFF.

V is TRBV18 and J is TRBJ2-3, with 10 bases fitting TRBD1. In germline, CDR1 is KGHSH, CDR2 LQKENI. The CDR3 is 16 residues long. Losses at the gene ends were 3 bases for V and 3 bases for J; bases not matched to a gene: 6. The CDR3 sequence is CASSPGTGVRTDTQYF. The CDR3 DNA sequence: TGTGCCAGCTCACCCGGGACAGGGGTGAGGACAGATACGCAGTATTTT.

This clonotype was seen ten or more times. The chain uses TRBV6-1 and TRBJ1-4; 8 nucleotides match TRBD1. Unmatched junction bases numbered 5, after V lost 6 bases and J lost 5 bases. The CDR3 is made up of 14 amino acids. In germline, CDR1 is MNHNS, CDR2 SASEGT. CDR3 DNA sequence: TGTGCCAGCAGAACCCCAGGGGGCAATGAAAAACTGTTTTTT. Protein: CASRTPGGNEKLFF.